Following are 30 T cell receptor beta chains from one sample sequenced in a study of blood T cells in healthy people across ages. A second PCR, run for 7 to 11 cycles, used a sample-barcoded 5' primer plus a J-beta primer mix. MiXCR was run by TCRdb on the 5' RACE reads, yielding one entry per CDR3 protein. The sample lists about 730,000 distinct CDR3 sequences; 43% were seen once. Material: blood. The receptor set was obtained from a woman aged 55-75 years in good health.

The chain combines TRBV5-6 with TRBJ2-1; 10 nucleotides match TRBD2. Trimming removed 4 bases from V and 8 bases from J; junction bases left unmatched: 9. Germline V gene sequence: CDR1 SGHDT, CDR2 YYEEEE. The CDR3 consists of 15 residues. The CDR3 nucleotides read TGTGCCAGCAGCCCGGGACTAGCGTTAGCGTATGAGCAGTTCTTC. It is translated as CASSPGLALAYEQFF.

This clonotype was seen a handful of times. The chain couples TRBV4-2 to TRBJ2-5; either TRBD1 or TRBD2 may fit D (6 bases each). The V end lost 1 base, the J end lost 5 bases, and 17 bases lay between the germline ends. The CDR3 contains 16 residues. The germline V gene encodes CDR1 LGHNA and CDR2 YNFKEQ. DNA for the CDR3: TGTGCCAGCAGCCAAGCCGAGGGGGGCCGAAGGGAGACCCAGTACTTC. Its translation: CASSQAEGGRRETQYF.

The chain has TRBV7-8 and TRBJ2-1; D gene uncertain. Per germline, CDR1 SGHVS and CDR2 FQNEAQ. V was cut by 1 base and J by 7 bases, with 14 bases left in between. This CDR3 comprises 15 residues. In DNA, the CDR3 is TGTGCCAGCAGCTTAGATGATAGCCTCATGAATGAGCAGTTCTTC. Translation gives CASSLDDSLMNEQFF.

This clonotype was observed a handful of times. The chain links TRBV7-2 to TRBJ2-5; TRBD2 might be the D (5 bases). The CDR3 is 13 residues long. CDR1 and CDR2 from the germline V gene are SGHTA and FQGNSA. V lost 4 bases, J lost 4 bases, and 10 bases lay in between. The CDR3 is CASSSDEGETQYF. The CDR3 DNA is TGTGCCAGCAGCTCCGATGAGGGAGAGACCCAGTACTTC.

V gene TRBV2 combines with J gene TRBJ1-5, with 9 bases aligning to TRBD1. This CDR3 spans 16 amino acids. V was pared by 6 bases and J by 4 bases, with 10 bases of the junction left unmatched. Germline V CDR1 and CDR2: SNHLY, FYNNEI. DNA of the CDR3: TGTGCCAGCAGCGCGGACAGGGGAGGGCGGAATCAGCCCCAGCATTTT. It encodes CASSADRGGRNQPQHF. Full variable domain (outside the CDR3, taken from reference TRBV2 and TRBJ1-5): EPEVTQTPSHQVTQMGQEVILRCVPISNHLYFYWYRQILGQKVEFLVSFYNNEISEKSEIFDDQFSVERPDGSNFTLKIRSTKLEDSAMYFCASSADRGGRNQPQHFGDGTRLSIL.

This clonotype is judged medium-sized. The chain has TRBV10-3 and TRBJ2-7; 9 nucleotides match TRBD2. Unmatched junction bases numbered 6, after V lost 10 bases and J lost 2 bases. Per the germline V gene, CDR1 is ENHRY and CDR2 is SYGVKD. The CDR3 totals 13 residues. This chain's CDR3 is CATLAGATYEQYF. CDR3 nucleotide sequence: TGTGCCACCTTAGCGGGGGCCACCTACGAGCAGTACTTC.

V and J are TRBV28 and TRBJ1-1; tentatively, D is TRBD1 (5 bases). The germline CDR1 and CDR2 sequences are MDHEN and SYDVKM. V dropped 6 bases and J dropped 9 bases, with 14 bases sitting between them. This CDR3 has 12 amino acids. DNA of the CDR3: TGTGCCAGCAGCAACCGGGACCGTAAAGCTTTCTTT. Translated: CASSNRDRKAFF.

The table lists this clonotype with a few counts. The chain uses TRBV7-9 and TRBJ1-5; D remains unclear. The CDR3 consists of 14 residues. Germline V gene data show CDR1 as SEHNR and CDR2 as FQNEAQ (reference sequence). Between the trimmed V and J ends, which lost 0 bases and 5 bases, there was a span of 8 bases. The CDR3 sequence: CASSLAGRHQPQHF. CDR3 coding DNA: TGTGCCAGCAGCTTAGCAGGGAGGCATCAGCCCCAGCATTTT.

This chain uses TRBV10-3 with TRBJ1-2, with 7 bases matching TRBD1. CDR1 and CDR2 (germline): ENHRY, SYGVKD. This CDR3 spans 12 amino acids. V shed 10 bases and J 9 bases; nucleotides not matched to a gene: 11. This chain's CDR3 is CATGPGQTSYTF. Written as DNA, the CDR3 is TGTGCCACCGGACCGGGACAGACGAGCTACACCTTC.

CDR3 amino acids: CAAVSEGNEQFF. Written as DNA, the CDR3 is TGTGCCGCGGTTAGCGAAGGGAATGAGCAGTTCTTC. The genes are TRBV7-9 and TRBJ2-1; tentatively, D is TRBD2 (5 bases). This CDR3 is built from 12 residues. From germline, CDR1 is SEHNR and CDR2 FQNEAQ (reference sequence). Between the trimmed V and J ends, which lost 11 bases and 7 bases, there was a span of 15 bases.

This clonotype was seen a handful of times. The chain employs TRBV27 and TRBJ2-3; 8 bases agree with TRBD1. There are 14 residues in the CDR3. Germline V lookup: CDR1 MNHEY, CDR2 SMNVEV (reference sequence). V trimming: 5 bases; J trimming: 3 bases; junction bases outside the gene matches: 4. CDR3 residues: CASSNRGRTDTQYF. The DNA for the CDR3 is TGTGCCAGCAGTAACAGGGGGAGGACAGATACGCAGTATTTT.

This clonotype was recorded a few times. The gene calls are TRBV9 and TRBJ2-3; 10 bases are a match to TRBD1. Germline-derived CDR1 and CDR2 are SGDLS and YYNGEE. The CDR3 totals 16 residues. J was trimmed by 0 bases and V by 4 bases; bases with no gene match: 5. Here the CDR3 DNA reads TGTGCCAGCAGCCTTGGGACAGGGGAGAGCACAGATACGCAGTATTTT. Encoded protein: CASSLGTGESTDTQYF.

This chain uses TRBV13 with TRBJ2-5; D call uncertain. Trimming took off 3 bases at V and 0 bases at J, with 8 bases between the two ends. CDR3 length: 14 residues. Looked up from germline, CDR1 is PRHDT and CDR2 is FYEKMQ (reference sequence). The CDR3 nucleotides read TGTGCCAGCAGCTTTTTCAGGTACCAAGAGACCCAGTACTTC. It specifies CASSFFRYQETQYF. Full variable domain (remainder filled in from reference TRBV13 and TRBJ2-5): AAGVIQSPRHLIKEKRETATLKCYPIPRHDTVYWYQQGPGQDPQFLISFYEKMQSDKGSIPDRFSAQQFSDYHSELNMSSLELGDSALYFCASSFFRYQETQYFGPGTRLLVL.

The gene calls are TRBV25-1 and TRBJ2-3, with D maybe TRBD2 (6 bases). The CDR3 is 15 residues long. CDR1 MGHDK and CDR2 SYGVNS come from the germline V gene. Trimming shortened V by 5 bases and J by 1 base, and 13 bases separated the two germline ends. The CDR3 region is CASSRRGGGTDTQYF. The CDR3 DNA reads as TGTGCCAGCAGTCGAAGAGGCGGGGGCACAGATACGCAGTATTTT.

Worth noting for this clonotype: A much larger clone is a single base away; this may be a read error. The rearrangement joins TRBV29-1 to TRBJ2-1; 9 bases are a match to TRBD2. Germline lookup yields CDR1 SQVTM and CDR2 ANQGSEA. The CDR3 length is 15 residues. CDR3 loop: CSVRETSGAYDEQFF. CDR3 nucleotide sequence: TGCAGCGTGAGGGAGACTAGCGGAGCCTACGATGAGCAGTTCTTC.

V is TRBV12-3 or TRBV12-4 and J is TRBJ1-4; 7 positions agree with TRBD1. Trimming cost V 7 bases and J 0 bases; bases outside gene matches: 8. The length of the CDR3 is 16 residues. CDR3 sequence: CASTKGQGATNEKLFF. The CDR3 DNA reads TGTGCCAGCACAAAAGGGCAGGGGGCAACTAATGAAAAACTGTTTTTT.

A word on this clonotype: Mismatch with germline at one junction end may stem from a read error. The gene calls are TRBV20-1 and TRBJ2-1; 10 positions match TRBD2. This CDR3 contains 14 residues. Germline assignment: CDR1 DFQATT and CDR2 SNEGSKA (reference sequence). The CDR3: CSTPSGGGYNGQFF. The DNA for the CDR3 is TGCAGTACTCCTAGCGGGGGCGGTTATAATGGGCAGTTCTTC.

This clonotype was detected many times. The chain links TRBV9 to TRBJ2-5, with a possible D match to TRBD2 (6 bases). The germline CDR1 and CDR2 sequences are SGDLS and YYNGEE. Trimming left V 6 bases short and J 6 bases short, with 15 bases between. The CDR3 sequence is 13 residues long. CDR3 in amino acids: CASTDGTFQTQYF. The DNA for the CDR3 is TGTGCCAGCACCGACGGGACTTTCCAGACCCAGTACTTC.

This clonotype was seen a few times. The J gene is TRBJ1-2, the V gene TRBV12-3 or TRBV12-4; D is unresolved. The CDR3 is 13 residues long. V was shortened by 4 bases and J by 12 bases, with 18 bases between the two germline ends. Here the CDR3 reads CASSSDERAENTF. In nucleotides, the CDR3 is TGTGCCAGCAGTTCAGACGAGAGGGCGGAGAACACCTTC.

Points on this clonotype: A much larger clonotype is one base distant, so this may be a read error. This chain links TRBV6-5 with TRBJ2-7; D gene uncertain. The germline CDR1 and CDR2 sequences are MNHEY and SVGAGI. This CDR3 is built from 14 residues. The CDR3 DNA follows: TGTGCCAGCGGTTACTCGGCAGCCTCCTACGAGCAGTACTTC. It encodes CASGYSAASYEQYF.

Of note for this clonotype: One junction end does not reproduce the germline sequence, and a read error may be involved. V gene TRBV20-1 combines with J gene TRBJ2-1, with 9 bases fitting TRBD2. Germline values: CDR1 DFQATT, CDR2 SNEGSKA (reference sequence). The CDR3 is 14 amino acids. CDR3: CSARTSVAYKEQFF. The CDR3 bases are TGCAGTGCTCGGACTAGCGTGGCGTACAAGGAGCAGTTCTTC.

The chain uses TRBV6-1 and TRBJ2-2, with a possible D match to TRBD1 (5 bases). The CDR3 runs to 14 residues. Germline V gene lookup returns CDR1 MNHNS and CDR2 SASEGT. V lost 4 bases to trimming and J lost 4 bases, with 10 bases between them. The CDR3, as DNA: TGTGCCAGCAGTGGAACAGGATCCACCGGGGAGCTGTTTTTT. This encodes CASSGTGSTGELFF.

This sequence joins TRBV12-3 or TRBV12-4 and TRBJ1-4; weak D call: TRBD1 (5 bases). V was pared by 6 bases and J by 6 bases, with 20 bases between. The CDR3 contains 16 residues. CDR3 sequence: CASSPRGTLRDEKLFF. Written as DNA, the CDR3 is TGTGCCAGCAGCCCTAGGGGTACCCTGAGGGATGAAAAACTGTTTTTT.

The rearrangement links TRBV6-4 to TRBJ1-2; perhaps TRBD1 as D (5 bases). The CDR3 sequence is 14 residues long. V was trimmed by 3 bases and J by 3 bases, leaving 11 bases between them. Germline assignment: CDR1 MRHNA and CDR2 SNTAGT. The CDR3 reads CASSEGPFDYGYTF. Here the CDR3 DNA reads TGTGCCAGCAGTGAGGGACCTTTTGACTATGGCTACACCTTC.

This chain connects TRBV9 to TRBJ2-1; D not certain. The germline gives CDR1 SGDLS, CDR2 YYNGEE. The V end was cut by 4 bases, the J end by 10 bases, with 9 bases between. The CDR3 length is 11 residues. The CDR3 DNA reads TGTGCCAGCAGCTCCTACGAGGAGCAGTTCTTC. It yields the protein CASSSYEEQFF.

The rearrangement uses TRBV10-3 and TRBJ1-5; D not certain. Germline lookup yields CDR1 ENHRY and CDR2 SYGVKD. CDR3 length equals 14 residues. V was trimmed by 2 bases and J by 4 bases, leaving 9 bases between them. The CDR3 region is CAISEGRENQPQHF. CDR3 nucleotide sequence: TGTGCCATCAGTGAGGGGCGGGAGAATCAGCCCCAGCATTTT.

Remarks on this clonotype: A much larger clonotype is one base distant, so this may be a read error. This rearrangement joins TRBV27 to TRBJ2-1; possibly TRBD2 for D (6 bases). The J call is in doubt because the DNA end fits TRBJ2-7 better. CDR3 size: 15 residues. The germline gives CDR1 MNHEY, CDR2 SMNVEV (reference sequence). The CDR3 spells CASSMVLASYNEQYF. CDR3 in DNA: TGTGCCAGCTCCATGGTGCTAGCGTCTTACAATGAGCAGTACTTC.

This clonotype was recorded once. One base away lies a much larger clone, so this may be a sequencing read error. This chain links TRBV4-2 with TRBJ2-1, with TRBD2 matching 14 bases. In germline, CDR1 is LGHNA, CDR2 YNFKEQ. V trimming: 3 bases; J trimming: 12 bases; junction bases outside the gene matches: 7. The CDR3 spans 15 residues. The CDR3 sequence is CASSQGLAGEGAQFF. In DNA form, the CDR3 reads TGTGCCAGCAGCCAGGGACTAGCGGGAGAAGGTGCGCAGTTCTTC.

The CDR3, as DNA: TGCAGTGCTAGAGGGGCTAGCGGGGGCCATTACAATGAGCAGTTCTTC. It encodes CSARGASGGHYNEQFF. V gene TRBV20-1 combines with J gene TRBJ2-1; 10 bases match TRBD2. The CDR3 runs 16 residues. From germline, CDR1 is DFQATT and CDR2 SNEGSKA (reference sequence). V lost 1 base, J lost 4 bases, and 7 bases stayed unmatched.

This clonotype was seen only a few times. The rearrangement uses TRBV6-6 and TRBJ1-2; D is unclear. CDR3 length equals 14 residues. The V gene's germline CDR1 is MNHNY and CDR2 SVGAGI (reference sequence). Deletions cut 2 bases from V and 5 bases from J, with 12 bases between. CDR3 bases: TGTGCCAGCAGTTACCCGGTCGGTCTTTATGGCTACACCTTC. Its protein product is CASSYPVGLYGYTF.